The 12 T cell receptor beta chains below come from one sample, sequenced in a study of post-analysis software for immune sequencing data. Study-level findings and limits: Controls had lower frequencies than patients of about 5 TRBV segments, which included TRBV5-6, TRBV5-1 and TRBV20-1.

For these TCRs, the target antigens are not known. TCR beta cDNA libraries had unique molecular identifiers. TCRdb used MiXCR to reprocess the PCR reads, holding one entry per CDR3 protein. The repertoire holds hundreds of thousands of distinct CDR3 sequences, with 30% as singletons. The sample consisted of blood. The receptor set was obtained from a girl under 18 with multiple sclerosis.

The rearrangement joins TRBV4-3 to TRBJ1-2; D is unresolved. The CDR3 loop spans 13 amino acids. Trimming took off 2 bases at V and 1 base at J, with 5 bases between the two ends. Germline CDR1 LGHNA, CDR2 YSLEER. The CDR3 DNA sequence: TGCGCCAGCAGCCAATTGGTTAACTATGGCTACACCTTC. Its translation: CASSQLVNYGYTF.

About this clonotype itself: The junction departs from germline at one end; a sequencing error may be responsible. V is TRBV11-2 and J is TRBJ1-2, with 8 bases lining up with TRBD1. Germline CDR1 is SGHAT and CDR2 is FQNNGV. This CDR3 is 14 amino acids long. The CDR3 loop reads CASSPGQGNYGHTF. Here the CDR3 DNA reads TGTGCCAGCAGCCCCGGACAGGGTAACTATGGCCACACCTTC.

The table lists this clonotype with a few counts. The chain combines TRBV4-3 with TRBJ2-7; D remains unclear. The last part of the DNA fits TRBJ2-4 better; the J call may be wrong. Germline loops: CDR1 LGHNA, CDR2 YSLEER. This CDR3 has 14 amino acids. As DNA, the CDR3 is TGCGCCAGCAGCCAAGATTCGCAAAACGACATTCAGTACTTC. It encodes CASSQDSQNDIQYF.

This chain joins TRBV7-2 and TRBJ2-7; the match to TRBD1 covers 7 bases. The CDR3 spans 15 residues. Germline loops: CDR1 SGHTA, CDR2 FQGNSA. The ends lost 2 bases at V and 2 bases at J; junction bases unmatched: 6. The CDR3 reads CASSLWGTVTYEQYF. DNA of the CDR3: TGTGCCAGCAGCTTATGGGGGACAGTCACCTACGAGCAGTACTTC.

Note on this clonotype: Sequence at one end of the junction differs from germline and may be a read error. The genes are TRBV7-2 and TRBJ1-4; TRBD1 is a possible D gene (6 bases). Per the germline V gene, CDR1 is SGHTA and CDR2 is FQGNSA. CDR3 length equals 15 residues. The CDR3 loop reads CASSFQQGPREKRFF. The CDR3 nucleotides read TGTGCCAGCAGCTTTCAACAGGGCCCTAGGGAAAAACGGTTTTTT.

The chain couples TRBV28 to TRBJ2-7; perhaps TRBD1 as D (5 bases). The germline CDR1 and CDR2 sequences are MDHEN and SYDVKM. V shed 5 bases and J shed 2 bases, with 10 bases lying between them. The CDR3 covers 13 residues. CDR3 nucleotide sequence: TGTGCCAGCAGTCGCAGGGTCCCCTACGAGCAGTACTTC. Protein: CASSRRVPYEQYF.

This clonotype was counted a few times. The rearrangement uses TRBV4-2 and TRBJ2-1; TRBD2 agrees at 8 bases. In germline, CDR1 is LGHNA, CDR2 YNFKEQ. V gave up 1 base and J gave up 8 bases; unmatched junction bases: 16. This CDR3 is built from 18 residues. This CDR3 reads CASSQGVGGASPGDEQFF. The CDR3 DNA reads TGTGCCAGCAGCCAAGGTGTCGGGGGGGCCTCGCCAGGCGATGAGCAGTTCTTC.

This chain links TRBV28 with TRBJ2-3; D not certain. Germline loops: CDR1 MDHEN, CDR2 SYDVKM. The CDR3 spans 15 residues. V dropped 7 bases and J dropped 0 bases, with 14 bases sitting between them. The CDR3: CASTNPQISTDTQYF. CDR3 sequence (DNA): TGTGCCAGCACCAACCCCCAAATTAGCACAGATACGCAGTATTTT. Filled out from reference TRBV28 and TRBJ2-3, the complete variable domain reads DVKVTQSSRYLVKRTGEKVFLECVQDMDHENMFWYRQDPGLGLRLIYFSYDVKMKEKGDIPEGYSVSREKKERFSLILESASTNQTSMYLCASTNPQISTDTQYFGPGTRLTVL.

This clonotype was observed a handful of times. The chain carries TRBV24-1 and TRBJ2-3; D remains unclear. CDR3 length: 15 amino acids. Trimming took off 3 bases at V and 1 base at J, with 10 bases between the two ends. The germline gives CDR1 KGHDR, CDR2 SFDVKD. DNA for the CDR3: TGTGCCACCAGTGATCGTAGGGTCGGCACAGATACGCAGTATTTT. It translates to CATSDRRVGTDTQYF.

In this sample, this clonotype turned up once. This chain links TRBV7-8 with TRBJ2-3; D is possibly TRBD1 or TRBD2 (6 bases each). Germline CDR1 reads SGHVS; CDR2 reads FQNEAQ. The CDR3 is 17 amino acids. V lost 3 bases to trimming and J lost 2 bases, with 18 bases between them. The CDR3 reads CASSFGTPGALTDTQYF. In DNA form, the CDR3 reads TGTGCCAGCAGCTTCGGGACCCCGGGGGCCCTCACAGATACGCAGTATTTT.

CDR3 loop: CASSTPGGAGEAFF. CDR3 nucleotide sequence: TGTGCCAGCAGCACCCCAGGGGGCGCGGGTGAAGCTTTCTTT. The chain combines TRBV6-5 with TRBJ1-1, with TRBD1 identical over 8 bases. Trimming removed 6 bases from V and 7 bases from J; junction bases left unmatched: 10. CDR1 is MNHEY and CDR2 is SVGAGI in the germline V gene. This CDR3 region has 14 residues.

This chain links TRBV6-1 with TRBJ2-7; D uncertain. The CDR3 contains 15 residues. Germline V gene data show CDR1 as MNHNS and CDR2 as SASEGT. V gave up 8 bases and J gave up 7 bases, with 24 bases separating them. The CDR3 loop reads CASAYSTGPWDEQYF. As DNA, the CDR3 is TGTGCCAGCGCCTACTCAACCGGACCATGGGATGAGCAGTACTTC.